The 22 T cell receptor beta chains in this list originate from one sample, sequenced in a study of T cell responses to AZD1222 COVID-19 vaccine. Assay: immunoSEQ multiplex PCR; the TCRdb copy retains only in-frame clones and omits some. This sample has 150,000 or so clones, with more than 85% found just once. Sequencing was performed on peripheral blood, taken on day 0 of AZD1222 vaccination. The receptors originated from an adult in good health.

J is TRBJ1-3 and V is TRBV7-6; D is ambiguous. Germline CDR1 reads SGHVS; CDR2 reads FNYEAQ. The CDR3 consists of 18 residues. V was pared by 2 bases and J by 1 base, with 18 bases between. The CDR3 nucleotides are TGTGCCAGCAGCTTAATCGGCGGAATCCCAGAGTCTGGAAACACCATATATTTT. Amino acids: CASSLIGGIPESGNTIYF.

This clone was seen a single time. The V call is TRBV24-1, the J call TRBJ1-5; D might be TRBD1 (5 bases). The CDR3 consists of 14 residues. Trimming stripped 5 bases from V and 7 bases from J, with 14 bases between. Germline-derived CDR1 and CDR2 are KGHDR and SFDVKD. CDR3 region: CATSGGGVIQPQHF. The CDR3 DNA follows: TGTGCCACCAGTGGAGGAGGGGTGATCCAGCCCCAGCATTTT.

This clone was observed a single time. J is TRBJ2-7 and V is TRBV28; TRBD1 might be the D (5 bases). V dropped 2 bases and J dropped 6 bases, with 14 bases sitting between them. This CDR3 spans 14 amino acids. The germline gives CDR1 MDHEN, CDR2 SYDVKM. Written as DNA, the CDR3 is TGTGCCAGCAGTTTAAGTCGGCTCCAGGGCGAGCAGTACTTC. This translates into CASSLSRLQGEQYF.

V and J are TRBV18 and TRBJ1-5; no reliable D call. The CDR3 totals 16 residues. Trimming shortened V by 3 bases and J by 0 bases, and 12 bases separated the two germline ends. Germline assignment: CDR1 KGHSH and CDR2 LQKENI. The CDR3: CASSPNDVYSNQPQHF. In nucleotides, the CDR3 is TGTGCCAGCTCACCGAACGATGTTTATAGCAATCAGCCCCAGCATTTT.

The chain has TRBV5-5 and TRBJ1-6; D perhaps matches TRBD1 (6 bases). The ends were cut back, 2 bases at V and 5 bases at J, with 11 bases in the middle. Germline-derived CDR1 and CDR2 are SGHKS and YYEKEE (reference sequence). The CDR3 contains 15 residues. CDR3 in DNA: TGTGCCAGCAGCTTCCCCGACAGGAATAATTCACCCCTCCACTTT. This gives the protein CASSFPDRNNSPLHF. Full variable domain (remainder filled in from reference TRBV5-5 and TRBJ1-6): DAGVTQSPTHLIKTRGQQVTLRCSPISGHKSVSWYQQVLGQGPQFIFQYYEKEERGRGNFPDRFSARQFPNYSSELNVNALLLGDSALYLCASSFPDRNNSPLHFGNGTRLTVT.

The chain is built from TRBV7-9 and TRBJ1-5, with no clear D. From germline, CDR1 is SEHNR and CDR2 FQNEAQ (reference sequence). V was pared by 5 bases and J by 7 bases, with 9 bases between. The CDR3 covers 12 residues. The CDR3 region is CASSGPDQPQHF. The CDR3 bases are TGTGCCAGCAGCGGCCCGGACCAGCCCCAGCATTTT.

The chain carries TRBV27 and TRBJ1-4; TRBD1 matches at 11 bases. Per the germline V gene, CDR1 is MNHEY and CDR2 is SMNVEV (reference sequence). J gave up 8 bases and V 6 bases, and 8 bases lay outside the gene matches. The CDR3 is 15 amino acids. DNA for the CDR3: TGTGCCAGCAGCAAAAAGGGACAGGGGGTAGAAAAACTGTTTTTT. It codes for CASSKKGQGVEKLFF.

The chain is built from TRBV18 and TRBJ1-1; TRBD1 aligns across 7 bases. The CDR3 length is 15 residues. J was trimmed by 5 bases and V by 3 bases; bases with no gene match: 9. Germline loops: CDR1 KGHSH, CDR2 LQKENI. The CDR3 protein is CASSPVDRVGTEAFF. DNA for the CDR3: TGTGCCAGCTCACCGGTTGACAGGGTAGGGACTGAAGCTTTCTTT. The whole variable domain, remainder taken from reference TRBV18 and TRBJ1-1, is NAGVMQNPRHLVRRRGQEARLRCSPMKGHSHVYWYRQLPEEGLKFMVYLQKENIIDESGMPKERFSAEFPKEGPSILRIQQVVRGDSAAYFCASSPVDRVGTEAFFGQGTRLTVV.

V is TRBV15 and J is TRBJ2-3; possibly TRBD2 for D (6 bases). CDR1 is LNHNV, CDR2 YYDKDF, per germline (reference sequence). V gave up 0 bases and J gave up 2 bases, with 18 bases separating them. The CDR3 consists of 18 residues. This CDR3 is CATSRDLGTGSFTDTQYF. For the CDR3, the DNA is TGTGCCACCAGCAGAGACCTCGGTACCGGGAGTTTCACAGATACGCAGTATTTT.

The chain has TRBV24-1 and TRBJ2-3; TRBD2 agrees at 9 bases. With 9 bases clipped from V and 2 bases from J, the junction kept 2 bases outside the gene matches. The germline gives CDR1 KGHDR, CDR2 SFDVKD. The CDR3 loop spans 13 amino acids. This CDR3 is CATGGGATDTQYF. CDR3 sequence (DNA): TGTGCCACCGGCGGGGGGGCCACAGATACGCAGTATTTT.

This clone has just a few counts. V usage is TRBV18 and J usage is TRBJ1-1; D is unresolved. Per the germline V gene, CDR1 is KGHSH and CDR2 is LQKENI. V was trimmed by 4 bases and J by 6 bases, leaving 15 bases between them. This CDR3 has 14 residues. The DNA of the CDR3 is TGTGCCAGCTCACGTTTATCCGGGCTCTCTGAAGCTTTCTTT. This gives the protein CASSRLSGLSEAFF.

This clone was observed a handful of times. The CDR3 nucleotides are TGTGCCAGCAGTGATAGCGGGAGCATGGGCACCGGGGAGCTGTTTTTT. Its translation is CASSDSGSMGTGELFF. The J gene is TRBJ2-2, the V gene TRBV6-4; TRBD2 matches 9 bases. J gave up 4 bases and V 3 bases, and 6 bases lay outside the gene matches. This CDR3 has 16 amino acids. Germline CDR1 MRHNA, CDR2 SNTAGT.

This clone occurred a few times. The chain couples TRBV9 to TRBJ1-1; D gene uncertain. The ends were cut back, 2 bases at V and 0 bases at J, with 11 bases in the middle. CDR1 SGDLS and CDR2 YYNGEE come from the germline V gene. The length of the CDR3 is 15 residues. Written as DNA, the CDR3 is TGTGCCAGCAGCGTCGGCGGGATCTTGAACACTGAAGCTTTCTTT. Its translation is CASSVGGILNTEAFF.

This chain links TRBV7-2 with TRBJ1-4; 8 bases line up with TRBD1. V lost 0 bases, J lost 8 bases, and 8 bases stayed unmatched. The germline V gene has CDR1 SGHTA and CDR2 FQGNSA. The CDR3 contains 16 residues. The CDR3 region has the DNA TGTGCCAGCAGCTTAGCGAAGACAGGGGTAGGAGAAAAACTGTTTTTT. Amino acids: CASSLAKTGVGEKLFF.

The chain recombines TRBV9 with TRBJ2-7; 8 bases agree with TRBD2. Germline V gene sequence: CDR1 SGDLS, CDR2 YYNGEE. The junction had 4 bases not matched to a gene; V was cut back by 0 bases and J by 2 bases. The length of the CDR3 is 15 residues. CDR3 nucleotide sequence: TGTGCCAGCAGCGTAGGACTAGCGTCCGCCTACGAGCAGTACTTC. Translating it yields CASSVGLASAYEQYF.

This sequence joins TRBV4-1 and TRBJ1-1; 10 bases are a match to TRBD1. This CDR3 region has 14 residues. Per the germline V gene, CDR1 is MGHRA and CDR2 is YSYEKL. V lost 6 bases to trimming and J lost 4 bases; unmatched junction nucleotides: 5. CDR3 residues: CASRRTGGFTEAFF. The CDR3 nucleotides read TGCGCCAGCAGACGGACAGGGGGATTCACTGAAGCTTTCTTT.

This chain links TRBV5-1 with TRBJ2-3; 11 nucleotides agree with TRBD2. J lost 5 bases, V lost 9 bases, and 11 bases had no gene match. Germline V lookup: CDR1 SGHRS, CDR2 YFSETQ. The CDR3 has 15 amino acids. DNA for the CDR3: TGCGCCACACGTCCACTAGCGGGAGAAGGAGATACGCAGTATTTT. It is translated as CATRPLAGEGDTQYF.

This clone turned up a few times. The chain has TRBV28 and TRBJ1-1, with 7 bases aligning to TRBD1. Germline V gene data show CDR1 as MDHEN and CDR2 as SYDVKM. CDR3 size: 12 residues. With 8 bases clipped from V and 4 bases from J, the junction kept 4 bases outside the gene matches. The CDR3 DNA reads TGTGCCAGCGAACAGGGGAGCACTGAAGCTTTCTTT. It is translated as CASEQGSTEAFF.

This clone was seen only once. V usage is TRBV29-1 and J usage is TRBJ1-4; no reliable D call. The CDR3 is 13 residues long. Trimming shortened V by 4 bases and J by 4 bases, and 10 bases separated the two germline ends. CDR1 SQVTM and CDR2 ANQGSEA come from the germline V gene. The CDR3 sequence: CSVVSGSNEKLFF. CDR3 coding DNA: TGCAGCGTTGTGTCAGGAAGTAATGAAAAACTGTTTTTT.

This chain joins TRBV24-1 and TRBJ1-2, with 10 nucleotides matching TRBD1. The CDR3 length is 15 residues. The trim removed 4 bases at V and 2 bases at J, leaving 3 bases unmatched. In germline, CDR1 is KGHDR, CDR2 SFDVKD. The CDR3, as DNA: TGTGCCACCAGTGAACAGGGACAGGGGAACTATGGCTACACCTTC. Protein product: CATSEQGQGNYGYTF.

The chain employs TRBV11-3 and TRBJ2-2, with TRBD1 as a possible D gene (6 bases). The CDR3 is made up of 15 amino acids. Germline V gene data show CDR1 as SGHNT and CDR2 as YENEEA. V lost 2 bases and J 1 base, leaving 8 bases between the germline ends. The CDR3 bases are TGTGCCAGCAGCTTATTACAGGGGAACACCGGGGAGCTGTTTTTT. It is translated as CASSLLQGNTGELFF.

V gene TRBV2 combines with J gene TRBJ2-2, with D perhaps TRBD1 (5 bases). The CDR3 runs 16 residues. Trimming took 6 bases from V and 3 from J, leaving 17 bases between them. CDR1 is SNHLY and CDR2 is FYNNEI in the germline V gene. CDR3 loop: CASRAGPTGDTGELFF. The DNA of the CDR3 is TGTGCCAGCAGAGCAGGGCCCACGGGCGACACCGGGGAGCTGTTTTTT.